These T cell receptor beta chains were read from a single sample in a study of post-analysis software for immune sequencing data. TCRdb reprocessed the PCR reads via MiXCR and lists one record per CDR3 protein. The sample yields roughly 580,000 distinct CDR3 sequences, roughly two fifths seen once. Material: blood. These receptors all stem from a girl aged 5-17 years with multiple sclerosis. Both conserved end residues are part of each CDR3. The D gene is left open where the match is weak. Size tells how often a clone was seen (once, few, many) or the class of an expanded clone, and some rows leave it out.

j_call: TRBJ2-7
d_call: TRBD2
clone_size: .
v_call: TRBV20-1
cdr3_nt: TGCAGTGCTAGAGATCCCAGGACTAGCGGGAACCACGAGCAATACTTC
cdr3_aa: CSARDPRTSGNHEQYF

j_call: TRBJ2-3
d_call: .
clone_size: few
v_call: TRBV20-1
cdr3_nt: TGCAGTGCTAGAGCTGGCGGGTTAGGAGATACGCAGTATTTT
cdr3_aa: CSARAGGLGDTQYF

j_call: TRBJ2-2
d_call: .
clone_size: .
v_call: TRBV5-1
cdr3_nt: TGCGCCAGCAGCTTGAACGAGGGCACCGGGGAGCTGTTTTTT
cdr3_aa: CASSLNEGTGELFF

j_call: TRBJ2-5
d_call: TRBD1
clone_size: few
v_call: TRBV6-1
cdr3_nt: TGTGCCAGCAGGGTCAACAGGGGAACAGAGACCCAGTACTTC
cdr3_aa: CASRVNRGTETQYF

j_call: TRBJ2-2
d_call: TRBD2
clone_size: .
v_call: TRBV7-8
cdr3_nt: TGTGCCAGCAGCTGGTCTAGCGGGGCCGGGGAGCTGTTTTTT
cdr3_aa: CASSWSSGAGELFF

j_call: TRBJ1-2
d_call: .
clone_size: .
v_call: TRBV7-8
cdr3_nt: TGTGCCAGCAGCTCGAGGGTTCAGGGGCCCCCATATGGCTACACCTTC
cdr3_aa: CASSSRVQGPPYGYTF

j_call: TRBJ1-6
d_call: .
clone_size: .
v_call: TRBV12-3/TRBV12-4
cdr3_nt: TGTGCCAGCAGTTACGACAGTGCCTCACCCCTCCACTTT
cdr3_aa: CASSYDSASPLHF

j_call: TRBJ2-5
d_call: .
clone_size: .
v_call: TRBV11-2
cdr3_nt: TGTGCCAGCAGCTTTAGTACGGGCAGCCAAGAGACCCAGTACTTC
cdr3_aa: CASSFSTGSQETQYF

j_call: TRBJ2-5
d_call: TRBD2
clone_size: few
v_call: TRBV4-2
cdr3_nt: TGTGCCAGCAGCCAAGACGGATGGCTAGCGGGGGGCGGGCGTAGTCCAGAGACCCAGTACTTC
cdr3_aa: CASSQDGWLAGGGRSPETQYF

j_call: TRBJ2-1
d_call: .
clone_size: .
v_call: TRBV10-3
cdr3_nt: TGTGCCATCAGTGAGTCGGCTAGGCACAATGAGCAGTTCTTC
cdr3_aa: CAISESARHNEQFF

j_call: TRBJ1-2
d_call: TRBD1
clone_size: .
v_call: TRBV12-3/TRBV12-4
cdr3_nt: TGTGCCAGCAGTTTAAGGGAGGGGGCGAGAGGCTACACCTTC
cdr3_aa: CASSLREGARGYTF

j_call: TRBJ2-5
d_call: .
clone_size: few
v_call: TRBV7-9
cdr3_nt: TGTGCCAGCAGCTTAGGACCGTCTGAGGAGACCCAGTACTTC
cdr3_aa: CASSLGPSEETQYF

j_call: TRBJ1-2
d_call: .
clone_size: .
v_call: TRBV7-9
cdr3_nt: TGTGCCAGCAGCTTATCCCAATGGGATGGCTACACCTTC
cdr3_aa: CASSLSQWDGYTF

j_call: TRBJ1-1
d_call: .
clone_size: .
v_call: TRBV4-1
cdr3_nt: TGCGCCAGCAAATTTGATGCAGGGTCTTACACTGAAGCTTTCTTT
cdr3_aa: CASKFDAGSYTEAFF

j_call: TRBJ1-2
d_call: TRBD1
clone_size: .
v_call: TRBV7-2
cdr3_nt: TGTGCCAGCAGCGGGGGACAGGTCGAGGGGGGCTACACCTTC
cdr3_aa: CASSGGQVEGGYTF

j_call: TRBJ1-2
d_call: .
clone_size: .
v_call: TRBV10-3
cdr3_nt: TGTGCCATCAGTGAGGGACAGAGTAACTATGGCTACACCTTC
cdr3_aa: CAISEGQSNYGYTF

j_call: TRBJ1-6
d_call: .
clone_size: .
v_call: TRBV7-8
cdr3_nt: TGTGCCAGCAGCTCCGGGGGTCCACCCCTCCACTTT
cdr3_aa: CASSSGGPPLHF

j_call: TRBJ2-3
d_call: .
clone_size: few
v_call: TRBV24-1
cdr3_nt: TGTGCCACCAGTGATTTGGGGATAAGAAAGGATGAAGATACGCAGTATTTT
cdr3_aa: CATSDLGIRKDEDTQYF

j_call: TRBJ2-7
d_call: TRBD1
clone_size: .
v_call: TRBV4-2
cdr3_nt: TGTGCCAGCAGCCACCGATTGGGGACAGCAGCCTACGAGCAGTACTTC
cdr3_aa: CASSHRLGTAAYEQYF

j_call: TRBJ2-3
d_call: TRBD2
clone_size: .
v_call: TRBV4-1
cdr3_nt: TGCGCCAGCAGCCAAGATACTTACGGGAGGAGGTCAGATACGCAGTATTTT
cdr3_aa: CASSQDTYGRRSDTQYF

j_call: TRBJ2-7
d_call: .
clone_size: .
v_call: TRBV12-3/TRBV12-4
cdr3_nt: TGTGCCAGCAGGATGATCGGGAGATTAAATGAGCAGTACTTC
cdr3_aa: CASRMIGRLNEQYF

j_call: TRBJ2-5
d_call: TRBD2
clone_size: few
v_call: TRBV5-1
cdr3_nt: TGCGCCAGCAGCGGAACGGGACTAGTAGAAGAGACCCAGTACTTC
cdr3_aa: CASSGTGLVEETQYF

j_call: TRBJ2-1
d_call: TRBD2
clone_size: few
v_call: TRBV5-1
cdr3_nt: TGCGCCAGCAGCTTGGTGGCTAGCGGGATAGGCGATGAGCAGTTCTTC
cdr3_aa: CASSLVASGIGDEQFF

j_call: TRBJ1-2
d_call: .
clone_size: .
v_call: TRBV7-6
cdr3_nt: TGTGCCAGCTCCCCGAGGGGAACTAACTATGGCTACACCTTC
cdr3_aa: CASSPRGTNYGYTF

j_call: TRBJ1-1
d_call: TRBD1
clone_size: once
v_call: TRBV3-1
cdr3_nt: TGTGCCAGCAGCCAACCGGGACAGGGGGCTGAAGCTTTCTTT
cdr3_aa: CASSQPGQGAEAFF

j_call: TRBJ1-2
d_call: TRBD1
clone_size: few
v_call: TRBV5-1
cdr3_nt: TGCGCCAGCAGCTTGGCTGGGCGACAGGGTGAAGGCTACACCTTC
cdr3_aa: CASSLAGRQGEGYTF

j_call: TRBJ2-1
d_call: TRBD1
clone_size: .
v_call: TRBV29-1
cdr3_nt: TGCAGCGCGACAGGGGCGCGCCACAATGAGCAGTTCTTC
cdr3_aa: CSATGARHNEQFF

j_call: TRBJ2-7
d_call: .
clone_size: few
v_call: TRBV11-2
cdr3_nt: TGTGCCAGCACCCAGGACGCTTTGGTGGACTACGAGCAGTACTTC
cdr3_aa: CASTQDALVDYEQYF